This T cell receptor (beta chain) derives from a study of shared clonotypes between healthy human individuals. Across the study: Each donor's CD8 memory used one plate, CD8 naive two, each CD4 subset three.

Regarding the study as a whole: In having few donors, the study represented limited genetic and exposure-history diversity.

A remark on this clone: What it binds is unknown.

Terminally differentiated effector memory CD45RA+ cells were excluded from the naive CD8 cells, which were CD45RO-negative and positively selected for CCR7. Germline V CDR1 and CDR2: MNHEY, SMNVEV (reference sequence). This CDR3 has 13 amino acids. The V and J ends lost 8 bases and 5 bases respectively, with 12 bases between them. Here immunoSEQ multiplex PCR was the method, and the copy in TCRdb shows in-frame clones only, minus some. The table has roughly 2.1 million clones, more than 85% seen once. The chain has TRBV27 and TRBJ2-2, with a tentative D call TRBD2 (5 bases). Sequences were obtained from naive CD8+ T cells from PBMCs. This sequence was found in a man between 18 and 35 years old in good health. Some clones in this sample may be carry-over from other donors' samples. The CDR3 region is CASSDRDTGELFF. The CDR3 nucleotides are TGTGCCAGCTCCGATCGGGATACCGGGGAGCTGTTTTTT.